This is a list of T cell receptor beta chains from one sample in a study of control samples from healthy donors and cancer patients. The method was immunoSEQ multiplex PCR; TCRdb's version includes in-frame clones alone and lacks a portion of them. The sample lists around 150,000 clones; 70% to 90% were seen once. Sequenced sample: blood. The receptors were sampled from a man aged 30-40 years in good health. Both conserved end residues are part of each CDR3. A D gene is named only where the DNA matches it firmly. Some rows mark clone size as missing; the rest say once, few, many or name a class of expanded clone.

size: -; D: -; J: TRBJ2-6; V: TRBV7-2; CDR3: CASSLSGAGANVLTF; DNA: TGTGCCAGCAGCTTATCCGGGGCTGGGGCCAACGTCCTGACTTTC
size: -; D: TRBD2; J: TRBJ2-1; V: TRBV6-2/TRBV6-3; CDR3: CASSSPGTSGREFF; DNA: TGTGCCAGCAGTTCACCCGGGACTAGCGGGAGGGAGTTCTTC
size: -; D: -; J: TRBJ2-3; V: TRBV7-8; CDR3: CASSRGSAPGTDTQYF; DNA: TGTGCCAGCAGCCGTGGAAGTGCCCCAGGCACAGATACGCAGTATTTT
size: -; D: TRBD1; J: TRBJ1-3; V: TRBV5-1; CDR3: CASSPGQVGSGNTIYF; DNA: TGCGCCAGCAGCCCCGGACAGGTGGGCTCTGGAAACACCATATATTTT
size: once; D: -; J: TRBJ2-7; V: TRBV7-2; CDR3: CASSPDYSSYEQYF; DNA: TGTGCCAGCAGCCCGGACTACAGCTCCTACGAGCAGTACTTC
size: -; D: -; J: TRBJ2-3; V: TRBV7-3; CDR3: CASSSRPGSDTQYF; DNA: TGTGCCAGCAGCTCTCGACCCGGTTCGGATACGCAGTATTTT
size: -; D: TRBD2; J: TRBJ2-7; V: TRBV11-2; CDR3: CASSLGVVSGRGEEQYF; DNA: TGTGCCAGCAGCTTAGGGGTGGTTAGCGGGAGGGGAGAAGAGCAGTACTTC
size: few; D: -; J: TRBJ2-3; V: TRBV5-1; CDR3: CASSSTDTQYF; DNA: TGCGCCAGCAGCTCCACAGATACGCAGTATTTT
size: -; D: TRBD2; J: TRBJ2-7; V: TRBV7-2; CDR3: CASSLAPASGRYEQYF; DNA: TGTGCCAGCAGCTTAGCCCCGGCTAGCGGGAGGTACGAGCAGTACTTC
size: -; D: -; J: TRBJ1-2; V: TRBV14; CDR3: CASSQGPWDRSYGYTF; DNA: TGTGCCAGCAGCCAAGGGCCGTGGGACCGATCCTATGGCTACACCTTC
size: -; D: -; J: TRBJ2-6; V: TRBV19; CDR3: CASSIGAGSGANVLTF; DNA: TGTGCCAGTAGTATTGGGGCCGGCTCTGGGGCCAACGTCCTGACTTTC
size: -; D: -; J: TRBJ1-2; V: TRBV19; CDR3: CASSIGGTKTYGYTF; DNA: TGTGCCAGTAGTATCGGGGGGACTAAGACGTATGGCTACACCTTC
size: -; D: TRBD1; J: TRBJ1-1; V: TRBV11-2; CDR3: CASSPSGQGNTEAFF; DNA: TGTGCCAGCAGCCCTAGCGGACAGGGGAACACTGAAGCTTTCTTT
size: -; D: -; J: TRBJ1-1; V: TRBV10-3; CDR3: CAIQLQGNTEAFF; DNA: TGTGCCATCCAACTTCAGGGAAACACTGAAGCTTTCTTT
size: -; D: TRBD1; J: TRBJ1-2; V: TRBV7-3; CDR3: CASSSGQGASGYTF; DNA: TGTGCCAGCAGCTCGGGACAGGGGGCGAGTGGCTACACCTTC
size: -; D: -; J: TRBJ2-7; V: TRBV7-2; CDR3: CASRDSHEQYF; DNA: TGTGCCAGCAGGGACAGCCACGAGCAGTACTTC
size: -; D: -; J: TRBJ1-1; V: TRBV7-9; CDR3: CASSNDNRAAFF; DNA: TGTGCCAGCAGCAATGATAATAGGGCGGCTTTCTTT
size: -; D: -; J: TRBJ1-5; V: TRBV7-9; CDR3: CASSLGGFDISNQPQHF; DNA: TGTGCCAGCAGCTTAGGGGGTTTCGATATCAGCAATCAGCCCCAGCATTTT
size: few; D: TRBD2; J: TRBJ2-2; V: TRBV5-1; CDR3: CASSLTSGSVGELFF; DNA: TGCGCCAGCAGCCTGACTAGCGGGAGCGTCGGGGAGCTGTTTTTT
size: few; D: -; J: TRBJ2-1; V: TRBV19; CDR3: CASSIGDVESSYNEQFF; DNA: TGTGCCAGTAGTATTGGGGACGTGGAAAGCTCCTACAATGAGCAGTTCTTC